This T cell receptor beta chain was obtained from a study of shared clonotypes between healthy human individuals. For the study at large: Those who served as donors were a couple of women and a few men between the ages of 18 and 49.

This CDR3 region has 15 residues. V was pared by 3 bases and J by 4 bases, with 16 bases between. Germline lookup yields CDR1 SGHNT and CDR2 YYREEE (reference sequence). Samples underwent the assay at deep level. An approximately 180 ng quantity of DNA, 30,000 to 35,000 T cell genomes, went into the sorted-subset replicate PCRs. TCRdb's copy holds only in-frame clones and misses some; the assay was immunoSEQ multiplex PCR. The sample lists 1,100,000 or so clones; around 78% were seen once. The material sequenced was memory CD4+ T cells from PBMCs. The subset is: CD45RA-negative fraction. V usage is TRBV5-4 and J usage is TRBJ2-5, with D possibly matching TRBD1 (6 bases). The source of this sequence is a man aged 18-30 years in good health. Some clones in this sample may be carry-over from other donors' samples. The CDR3 DNA sequence: TGTGCCAGCAGCTCAACTTCAGGGGTCGGAGAGACCCAGTACTTC. Translated, it gives CASSSTSGVGETQYF.